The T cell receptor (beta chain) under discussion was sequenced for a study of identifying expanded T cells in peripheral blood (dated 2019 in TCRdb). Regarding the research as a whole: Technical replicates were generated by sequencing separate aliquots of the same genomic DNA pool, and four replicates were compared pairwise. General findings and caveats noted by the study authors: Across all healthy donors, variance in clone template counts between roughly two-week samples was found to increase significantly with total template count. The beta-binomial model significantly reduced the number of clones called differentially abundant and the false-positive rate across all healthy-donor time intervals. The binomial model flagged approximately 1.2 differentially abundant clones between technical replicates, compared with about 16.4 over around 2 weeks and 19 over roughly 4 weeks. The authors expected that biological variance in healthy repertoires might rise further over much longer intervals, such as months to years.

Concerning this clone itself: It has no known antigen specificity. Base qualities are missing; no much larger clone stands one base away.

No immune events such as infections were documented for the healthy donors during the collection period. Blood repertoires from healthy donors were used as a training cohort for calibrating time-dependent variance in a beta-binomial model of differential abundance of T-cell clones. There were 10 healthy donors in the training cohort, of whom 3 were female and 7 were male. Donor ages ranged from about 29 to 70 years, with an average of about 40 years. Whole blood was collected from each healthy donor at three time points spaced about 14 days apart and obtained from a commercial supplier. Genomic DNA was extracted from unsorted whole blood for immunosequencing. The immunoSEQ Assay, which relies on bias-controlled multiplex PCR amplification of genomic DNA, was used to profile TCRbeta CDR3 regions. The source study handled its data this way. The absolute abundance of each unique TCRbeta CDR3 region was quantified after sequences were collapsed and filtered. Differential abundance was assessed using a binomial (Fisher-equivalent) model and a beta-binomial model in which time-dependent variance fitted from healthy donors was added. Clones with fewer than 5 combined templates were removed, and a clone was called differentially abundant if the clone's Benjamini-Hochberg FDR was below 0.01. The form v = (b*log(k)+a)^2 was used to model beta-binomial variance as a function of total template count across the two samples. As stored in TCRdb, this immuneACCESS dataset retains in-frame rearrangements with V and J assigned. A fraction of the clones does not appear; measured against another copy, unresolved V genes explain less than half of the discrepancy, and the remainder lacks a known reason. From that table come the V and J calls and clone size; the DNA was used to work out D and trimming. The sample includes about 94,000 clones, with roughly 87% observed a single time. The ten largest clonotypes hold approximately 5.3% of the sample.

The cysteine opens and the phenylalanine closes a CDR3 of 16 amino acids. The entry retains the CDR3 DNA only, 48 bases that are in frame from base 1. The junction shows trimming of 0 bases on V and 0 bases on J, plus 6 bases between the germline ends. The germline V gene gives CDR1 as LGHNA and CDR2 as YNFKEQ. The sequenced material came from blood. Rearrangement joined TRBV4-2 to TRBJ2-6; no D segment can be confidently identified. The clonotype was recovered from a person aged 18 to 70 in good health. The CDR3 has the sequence CASSQDKGSGANVLTF. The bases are TGTGCCAGCAGCCAAGATAAGGGCTCTGGGGCCAACGTCCTGACTTTC.